These T cell receptor beta chains were read from a single sample in a study of cytomegalovirus exposure and HLA in healthy donors. Some clones are missing from TCRdb's copy, which holds only in-frame ones; the method was immunoSEQ multiplex PCR. Here the sample spans about 170,000 clones, approximately 89% being singletons. The sample was PBMCs. The receptors stem from a man younger than 35 in good health and CMV-seropositive. Both conserved end residues are trimmed from each CDR3. A D gene is named only where the DNA matches it firmly. Clone size appears in some rows only: once, few, many, or a class for an expanded clone.

abundance	j_gene	v_gene	d_gene	CDR3aa
-	TRBJ1-4	TRBV25-1	TRBD1	ASSKGDRANNEKLF
once	TRBJ2-7	TRBV10-2	TRBD2	ASSGGRALIYEQY
-	TRBJ2-1	TRBV7-3	TRBD2	ASSLMSGRTYNEQF
-	TRBJ2-7	TRBV11-2	-	ASSLVATSRYEQY
-	TRBJ2-1	TRBV28	TRBD2	ASSKAGVRNEQF
-	TRBJ2-2	TRBV29-1	TRBD2	SVGAGTAGSGELF
-	TRBJ2-5	TRBV7-9	-	ASSLGFRAGKETQY
-	TRBJ2-2	TRBV7-9	TRBD2	ASRGDGTKDGGELF
-	TRBJ2-3	TRBV13	-	ASSLAQGYTDTQY
-	TRBJ1-1	TRBV7-5	-	ARSPQTVNTEAF
-	TRBJ1-1	TRBV29-1	TRBD1	SVEDPRTGGVGTEAF
-	TRBJ2-1	TRBV5-1	TRBD2	ASSLTSGSGDEQF
-	TRBJ2-3	TRBV5-1	TRBD2	ASSLVYPGLAGVGTDTQY
once	TRBJ2-7	TRBV29-1	-	SVEPDRAYEQY
-	TRBJ2-2	TRBV5-6	-	ASSFDTTGELF
-	TRBJ2-7	TRBV11-2	-	ASSLGRGPYEQY
-	TRBJ2-7	TRBV7-9	-	ASSLEGGLTVEQY
-	TRBJ2-7	TRBV9	TRBD1	ASSIDQGAYEQY
once	TRBJ2-1	TRBV5-7	TRBD2	ATVTSGNSPYNEQF
-	TRBJ1-3	TRBV19	-	ASSPQGDSGNTIY
-	TRBJ1-1	TRBV11-3	-	ASSTEGTSEAF
-	TRBJ2-7	TRBV7-8	-	ASSLYSEQY
-	TRBJ2-3	TRBV7-3	-	ASSLYGVSDTQY
-	TRBJ2-1	TRBV2	TRBD2	ASNLLAGAYNEQF
-	TRBJ2-1	TRBV18	TRBD2	ASSPPFLAGMQNEQF
-	TRBJ1-3	TRBV6-1	-	ASSGQFVSGNTIY
-	TRBJ2-1	TRBV11-3	TRBD2	ASSLASSGGGSYNEQF
-	TRBJ2-7	TRBV28	-	ASMGSGAYEQY
-	TRBJ2-3	TRBV4-2	-	ASSQGNQRIRTDTQY
-	TRBJ2-3	TRBV27	TRBD2	ASSLRLAGTTDTQY
-	TRBJ2-5	TRBV4-2	-	ASSPTRYETQY
-	TRBJ2-6	TRBV7-6	-	ASSLGSGSSGANVLT
-	TRBJ1-3	TRBV15	-	ATSRDIISGNTIY
-	TRBJ2-7	TRBV12-5	-	ASGLVLSGEQY
-	TRBJ2-7	TRBV13	-	ASSLGDSREQY
-	TRBJ2-5	TRBV2	TRBD1	ASKDRNQETQY
-	TRBJ2-1	TRBV5-1	-	ASRGDLDYWTPNEQF
-	TRBJ2-3	TRBV7-9	TRBD2	ASSLTGGRESTDTQY
-	TRBJ1-1	TRBV11-2	-	ASSLEPGYPEAF
-	TRBJ2-7	TRBV5-1	-	ASSSLPGVGYEQY
-	TRBJ1-2	TRBV19	-	ASRIGGSNGYT
-	TRBJ1-1	TRBV28	-	VSLVNTEAF
-	TRBJ2-7	TRBV28	-	ASSFRVSSYEQY
-	TRBJ2-1	TRBV5-1	TRBD1	ASSLDPGGYDEQF
-	TRBJ2-7	TRBV9	TRBD1	ASSAGTGTYEQY
-	TRBJ2-1	TRBV28	-	ASGKTTEGQF
-	TRBJ2-7	TRBV9	TRBD2	ASSETSGHSYEQY
-	TRBJ1-1	TRBV5-4	TRBD1	ASSSGQVNTEAF
-	TRBJ2-2	TRBV18	-	ASSPGRGTSPGELF
-	TRBJ2-7	TRBV30	-	AWSVGGGLYEQY
many	TRBJ1-4	TRBV5-1	-	ASSLNLFEKLF
-	TRBJ2-5	TRBV6-6	TRBD1	ASSPGGARETQY
-	TRBJ2-3	TRBV4-1	-	ASSPPGVTDTQY
-	TRBJ2-1	TRBV7-9	-	ASSRRESYNEQF
-	TRBJ2-7	TRBV5-4	-	ASSLDPGREQY
-	TRBJ1-5	TRBV27	TRBD1	ASSPGQGKYGNQPQH
-	TRBJ2-2	TRBV30	-	AWSAISTANTGELF